Included here is one T cell receptor beta chain sequence, with context. Its antigen is undetermined. The sample is drawn from a study of long-term antiretroviral therapy in people with HIV. Germline CDR1 SGHDT, CDR2 YYEEEE. The CDR3 is 14 residues long. Between the trimmed V and J ends, which lost 5 bases and 2 bases, there was a span of 14 bases. Overall study findings and caveats: Repertoires with HIV possessed tighter CDR3 length spans than those of controls. Missing from the dataset were any data on ART adherence, viral resistance or therapy changes. Blood, drawn from the mid-2000s to the late 2010s, may reflect older ART regimens. Post-treatment diversity went higher with ART but stayed below transplant donor controls.

Samples were assayed with immunoSEQ v3.0 at survey level. TCRdb's table, derived via immunoSEQ multiplex PCR, lists solely in-frame clones and lacks some. The data hold more than 25,000 clones, with around 97% observed a single time. J is TRBJ2-7 and V is TRBV5-6, with unresolved D. The material sequenced was unsorted PBMCs, taken 7.6 years after starting antiretroviral therapy. This sequence was found in a man aged 25 to 40 with HIV. CDR3 sequence reads: CASSSASTTYEQYF. The CDR3 nucleotides are TGTGCCAGCAGTTCCGCCTCTACAACCTACGAGCAGTACTTC.